The next 10 T cell receptor beta chains were all read from a single sample in a study of radiotherapy plus CTLA-4 blockade in lung cancer (dated by TCRdb to between 2018 and 2020). Receptor libraries were prepared by the immunoSEQ multiplex PCR assay. As stored in TCRdb, this immuneACCESS dataset retains in-frame rearrangements with V and J assigned. A fraction of the clones does not appear; measured against another copy, unresolved V genes explain less than half of the discrepancy, and the remainder lacks a known reason. The sample yields over 100,000 clones; over 80% were counted once. The ten largest clones take up approximately 7.2% of the sample. The sequenced sample was peripheral blood, obtained from a patient treated with radiotherapy plus ipilimumab. The receptors shown here come from a human donor with non-small cell lung cancer that progressed on radiotherapy plus ipilimumab.

The gene calls are TRBV11-2 and TRBJ1-6; weak D call: TRBD1 (5 bases). V was clipped by 3 bases and J by 0 bases, with 9 bases between them. This CDR3 has 16 residues. In germline, CDR1 is SGHAT, CDR2 FQNNGV. This CDR3 reads CASSFGQGSYNSPLHF. As DNA, the CDR3 is TGTGCCAGCAGCTTTGGCCAGGGCTCCTATAATTCACCCCTCCACTTT.

The chain carries TRBV6-5 and TRBJ2-1; D not certain. V was trimmed by 5 bases and J by 1 base, leaving 12 bases between them. The CDR3 loop spans 15 amino acids. CDR1 is MNHEY, CDR2 SVGAGI, per germline. The CDR3 protein is CASSRDLASYNEQFF. DNA for the CDR3: TGTGCCAGCAGTCGAGACCTTGCTTCCTACAATGAGCAGTTCTTC.

The V gene is TRBV5-1, the J gene TRBJ1-1; tentatively, D is TRBD1 (5 bases). V was shortened by 0 bases and J by 0 bases, with 9 bases between the two germline ends. Looked up from germline, CDR1 is SGHRS and CDR2 is YFSETQ. The CDR3 has 15 residues. This CDR3 is CASSLGGGMNTEAFF. The CDR3 nucleotides read TGCGCCAGCAGCTTGGGCGGGGGAATGAACACTGAAGCTTTCTTT.

The chain combines TRBV29-1 with TRBJ2-3; D call uncertain. With 4 bases removed from V and 0 bases from J, the gap between germline ends came to 11 bases. CDR1 is SQVTM and CDR2 is ANQGSEA in the germline V gene. This CDR3 has 14 amino acids. CDR3 nucleotide sequence: TGCAGCGTTGTAGCCAGTGCTAGCACAGATACGCAGTATTTT. This translates into CSVVASASTDTQYF.

The sample holds one count of this clone. The J gene is TRBJ2-5, the V gene TRBV2; no firm D call. The germline gives CDR1 SNHLY, CDR2 FYNNEI. V dropped 6 bases and J dropped 1 base, with 12 bases sitting between them. CDR3 length equals 14 residues. CDR3 bases: TGTGCCAGCAGCCCGACTGTCGGCCAAGAGACCCAGTACTTC. Translating it yields CASSPTVGQETQYF.

Only one count was recorded for this clone. Written as DNA, the CDR3 is TGTGCCAGCAGCTTGTTAACAGGGTACGACGAGCAGTACTTC. Its protein product is CASSLLTGYDEQYF. The chain joins TRBV5-4 to TRBJ2-7, with D possibly matching TRBD1 (6 bases). This CDR3 has 14 amino acids. Deletions cut 1 base from V and 5 bases from J, with 13 bases between. Germline values: CDR1 SGHNT, CDR2 YYREEE (reference sequence).

This chain uses TRBV11-2 with TRBJ2-7; 11 nucleotides align to TRBD2. CDR1 and CDR2 from the germline V gene are SGHAT and FQNNGV. Losses at the gene ends were 5 bases for V and 0 bases for J; bases not matched to a gene: 12. The CDR3 extends over 18 amino acids. DNA for the CDR3: TGTGCCAGCAGCCCGGGGCGGCTAGCGGGAGGACCCTCCTACGAGCAGTACTTC. Residues: CASSPGRLAGGPSYEQYF.

The genes are TRBV9 and TRBJ2-3; D is ambiguous. V lost 0 bases to trimming and J lost 8 bases, with 10 bases between them. CDR1 and CDR2 from the germline V gene are SGDLS and YYNGEE. This CDR3 has 13 amino acids. CDR3 sequence reads: CASSVVAQTTQYF. The CDR3 DNA sequence: TGTGCCAGCAGCGTAGTGGCCCAGACTACGCAGTATTTT.

The chain is built from TRBV27 and TRBJ2-7; TRBD1 or TRBD2 may be the D gene (5 bases each). This CDR3 is 13 amino acids long. Germline values: CDR1 MNHEY, CDR2 SMNVEV (reference sequence). The V and J ends lost 3 bases and 4 bases respectively, with 10 bases between them. The DNA for the CDR3 is TGTGCCAGCAGTTTCCGGGGCAGGTACGAGCAGTACTTC. Translating gives CASSFRGRYEQYF.

This chain links TRBV25-1 with TRBJ2-3; no clear D gene. V was pared by 5 bases and J by 5 bases, with 14 bases between. CDR1 and CDR2 (germline): MGHDK, SYGVNS. This CDR3 comprises 14 residues. CDR3 DNA: TGTGCCAGCAGTACCGCCCGAGGTCGAGATACGCAGTATTTT. Protein product: CASSTARGRDTQYF.